This T cell receptor beta chain was profiled in a study of blood T cells in healthy people across ages. Study results and caveats: Shifts in expanded clonotypes may have been confounded by donor CMV status, which was unknown. Bulk PBMC profiling left naive and antigen-experienced comparisons inconclusive.

In germline, CDR1 is MNHEY, CDR2 SVGAGI. The CDR3 spans 13 residues. After removal of 6 bases from V and 8 bases from J, the junction contained 5 bases not matched to a gene. Concerning this clonotype: The antigen remains undetermined.

Primers used in a second PCR of about 7 to 12 cycles were a sample-barcoded 5' primer and a J-beta primer mix. From the 5' RACE reads, TCRdb called clonotypes with MiXCR, one entry per CDR3 protein. Of 600,000 to 800,000 distinct CDR3 sequences listed, under 65% are singletons. The gene calls are TRBV6-5 and TRBJ2-1; 9 bases match TRBD1. Sequencing was performed on blood. The origin of this receptor is a woman aged 80 or older in good health. This chain's CDR3 is CASRRTGEDEQFF. The CDR3 nucleotides read TGTGCCAGCAGGCGGACAGGGGAGGATGAGCAGTTCTTC.